The clone carrying this T cell receptor (beta chain) was seen a few times. The target antigen is unknown. The V and J ends lost 4 bases and 4 bases respectively, with 7 bases between them. This CDR3 region has 13 residues. The assay was immunoSEQ multiplex PCR, and TCRdb's table has in-frame clones only and misses some. The sample has 35,000 to 50,000 clones, roughly 79% seen once. Before sequencing, viral peptide pools were used by the ViraFEST assay to expand antigen-specific CD4+ T cells. Following culture for approximately ten days, CD4+ T cells were isolated. According to the study, vaccine recipients showed no prior SARS-CoV-2 infection and negative nucleocapsid antibodies. Days 3 and 7 saw half the medium replaced with IL-2 medium. The data were taken from a study of vaccination effects on CD4 cells after COVID-19. Points from the study as a whole: Marked clonal contraction was seen in infection- and vaccine-induced clones late after vaccination.

This receptor was identified in a human donor who received a COVID-19 vaccine. The sequencing used CD4+ T cells from PBMCs cultured with SARS-CoV-2 spike peptides, collected before COVID-19 vaccination. V usage is TRBV12-3 or TRBV12-4 and J usage is TRBJ2-2, with D uncertain. In DNA form, the CDR3 reads TGTGCCAGCAGTTACCTTTCCACCGGGGAGCTGTTTTTT. Protein sequence: CASSYLSTGELFF.